This TCR beta chain was captured in a study of naive and memory T cell subsets. Study-wide results and caveats: Naive and memory repertoire findings lacked a ground truth for validation. A few larger clonotypes appeared in naive repertoires, especially CD8, possibly memory cells re-expressing CD45RA. Over 85% of naive TCR sequences appeared only once, unlike memory subsets.

The trim removed 6 bases at V and 4 bases at J, leaving 2 bases unmatched. The CDR3 is 13 amino acids. Germline CDR1 SQVTM, CDR2 ANQGSEA. An equimolar mix of two oligonucleotides served as the beta constant-region primer for TRBC1 and TRBC2. Four rounds of PCR amplified the ligated cDNA using nested alpha and beta constant-region primers plus SP2. Via MiXCR, TCRdb re-called the UMI-ligation and nested PCR reads, giving one row per CDR3 protein. The repertoire holds tens of thousands of distinct CDR3 sequences, with about 9.9% as singletons. This clonotype was seen many times. Its matching antigen is unknown. Overnight CMV lysate stimulation of fresh PBMCs defined donor CMV status by CD4+ IFNgamma.

The sample consisted of naive CD8+ T cells from blood. The chain recombines TRBV29-1 with TRBJ2-1; 11 bases agree with TRBD2. The clonotype comes from a human donor in good health. The CDR3 here is CSVTSGAYNEQFF. The CDR3 region has the DNA TGCAGCGTGACTAGCGGGGCATACAATGAGCAGTTCTTC.